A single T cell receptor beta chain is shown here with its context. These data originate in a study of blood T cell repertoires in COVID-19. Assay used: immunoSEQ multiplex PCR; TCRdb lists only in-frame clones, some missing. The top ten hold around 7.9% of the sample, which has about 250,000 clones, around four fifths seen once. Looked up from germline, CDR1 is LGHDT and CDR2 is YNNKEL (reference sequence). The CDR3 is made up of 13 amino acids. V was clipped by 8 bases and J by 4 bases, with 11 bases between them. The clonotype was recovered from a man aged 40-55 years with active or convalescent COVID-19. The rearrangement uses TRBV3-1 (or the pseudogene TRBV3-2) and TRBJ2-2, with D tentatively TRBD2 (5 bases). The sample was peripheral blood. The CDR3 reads CASQLGGTGELFF. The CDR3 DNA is TGTGCCAGCCAACTAGGAGGCACCGGGGAGCTGTTTTTT.